This T cell receptor beta chain was captured in a study of shared clonotypes between healthy human individuals. Study-level information: Each donor had three CD4 naive, three CD4 memory, two CD8 naive and one CD8 memory plate.

Trimming removed 5 bases from V and 3 bases from J, with 11 bases in between. This CDR3 region has 14 residues. The germline gives CDR1 SEHNR, CDR2 FQNEAQ (reference sequence). Comments on this clone: Its antigen is not identified.

The method was immunoSEQ multiplex PCR; TCRdb's version includes in-frame clones alone and lacks a portion of them. In the table there are over 2,000,000 clones, over 85% of which are singletons. Whole-study findings and limits: For naive CD4 cells, 4.5% to 6.5% of clonotypes were shared across a few donors. Larger richness was generally estimated for naive than memory subsets.

Naive CD8 cells lacked CD45RO, underwent positive selection for CCR7 and left out terminally differentiated effector memory CD45RA+ cells. V and J are TRBV7-9 and TRBJ2-1; D might be TRBD1 (6 bases). The TCR sequence derives from a man aged 18 to 30 in good health. Some clones in this sample may be carry-over from other donors' samples. The material sequenced was naive CD8+ T cells from PBMCs. CDR3 residues: CASSRQGGYNEQFF. CDR3 DNA sequence: TGTGCCAGCAGCCGACAAGGGGGCTACAATGAGCAGTTCTTC.